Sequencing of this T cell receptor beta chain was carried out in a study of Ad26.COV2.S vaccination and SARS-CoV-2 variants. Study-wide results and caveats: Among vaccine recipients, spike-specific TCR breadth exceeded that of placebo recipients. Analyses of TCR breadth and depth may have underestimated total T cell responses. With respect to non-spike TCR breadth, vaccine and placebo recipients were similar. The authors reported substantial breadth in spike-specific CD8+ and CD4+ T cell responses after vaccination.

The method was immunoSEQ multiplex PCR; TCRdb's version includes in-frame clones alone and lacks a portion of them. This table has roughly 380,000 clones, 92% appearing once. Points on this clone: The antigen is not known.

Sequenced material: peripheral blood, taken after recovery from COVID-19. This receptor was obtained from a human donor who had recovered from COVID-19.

The CDR3 DNA is TGTGCCAGTAGCAAGGGACCCCTCTACGAGCAGTACTTC. Protein product: CASSKGPLYEQYF. The rearrangement uses TRBV19 and TRBJ2-7; D may match TRBD1 or TRBD2 (5 bases each). Between the trimmed V and J ends, which lost 6 bases and 3 bases, there was a span of 12 bases. Germline-derived CDR1 and CDR2 are LNHDA and SQIVND (reference sequence). This CDR3 comprises 13 residues.